This TCR beta chain was retrieved from a study of metastatic and nonmetastatic thyroid tumors. TCRdb re-called the PCR reads with MiXCR. Here the sample spans tens of thousands of clones, roughly 20% being singletons. The CDR3 loop spans 16 amino acids. Germline V gene data show CDR1 as MNHEY and CDR2 as SVGEGT. The trim removed 0 bases at V and 4 bases at J, leaving 4 bases unmatched. This clone was picked up many times. Before thyroid surgery, none of the patients had received any treatment. Sequencing was done on a sample of blood. The sequence derives from a female donor with papillary thyroid cancer or a benign thyroid nodule (not recorded which). Some clones in this sample may be carry-over from other donors' samples. The chain employs TRBV6-2 or TRBV6-3 and TRBJ2-5; the match to TRBD1 covers 11 bases. The CDR3 DNA reads TGTGCCAGCAGTTACTCGAGGGACAGGGGGGGAGAGACCCAGTACTTC. This translates into CASSYSRDRGGETQYF.